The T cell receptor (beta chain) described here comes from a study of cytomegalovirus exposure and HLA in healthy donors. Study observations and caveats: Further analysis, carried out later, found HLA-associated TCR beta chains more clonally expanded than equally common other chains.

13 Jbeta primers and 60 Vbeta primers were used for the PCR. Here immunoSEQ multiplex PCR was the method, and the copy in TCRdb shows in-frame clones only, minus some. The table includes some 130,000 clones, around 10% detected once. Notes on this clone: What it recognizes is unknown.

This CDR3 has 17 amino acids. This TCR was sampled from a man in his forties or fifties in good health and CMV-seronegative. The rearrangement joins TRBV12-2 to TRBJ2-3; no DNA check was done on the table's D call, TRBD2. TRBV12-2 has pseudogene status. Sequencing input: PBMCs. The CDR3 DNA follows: TGTGCAAGTCGCACACCTCCGGGGAGAGGGAGCGCAGATACGCAGTATTTT. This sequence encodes CASRTPPGRGSADTQYF.